This T cell receptor beta chain was profiled in a study of cytomegalovirus exposure and HLA in healthy donors. General observations from the study: There were 150 to 200 TCR beta chains listed as cytomegalovirus-associated. TCR beta V segments were, for the most part, productive about 87% or about 30% of the time in an earlier analysis.

With regard to this clone: Its antigen is as yet unknown.

The PCR employed 60 Vbeta primers together with 13 Jbeta primers. This table comes from immunoSEQ multiplex PCR, and its TCRdb copy is limited to in-frame clones, with some not included. The table includes around 180,000 clones, roughly 87% detected once. The clonotype was recovered from a woman between 45 and 65 years old in good health and CMV-seronegative. Sequencing used PBMCs.

CDR3 coding DNA: TGTGCCAGCAGCTTCAGGGGTGGAACTGAAGCTTTCTTT. This gives the protein CASSFRGGTEAFF. The chain combines TRBV5-8 with TRBJ1-1; possibly TRBD1 for D (6 bases). The CDR3 runs 13 residues. Germline lookup yields CDR1 SGHTS and CDR2 YDEGEE. The V gene lost 2 bases and the J gene lost 5 bases, with 10 bases spanning the gap.